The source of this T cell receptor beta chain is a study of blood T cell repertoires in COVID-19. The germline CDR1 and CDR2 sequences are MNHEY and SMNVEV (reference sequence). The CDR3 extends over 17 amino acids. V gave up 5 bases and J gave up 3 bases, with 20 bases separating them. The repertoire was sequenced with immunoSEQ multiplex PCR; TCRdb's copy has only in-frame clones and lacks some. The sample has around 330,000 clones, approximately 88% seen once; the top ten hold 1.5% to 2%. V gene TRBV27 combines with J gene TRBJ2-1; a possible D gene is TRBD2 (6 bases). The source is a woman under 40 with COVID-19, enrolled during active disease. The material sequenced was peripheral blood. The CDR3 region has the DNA TGTGCCAGCAGTCTAGCGCATGGCAGGGAGAACTACAATGAGCAGTTCTTC. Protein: CASSLAHGRENYNEQFF.